Each of the 17 T cell receptor beta chains below was sequenced from the same sample in a study of cytomegalovirus exposure and HLA in healthy donors. Primers for the PCR totalled 60 Vbeta and 13 Jbeta. Repertoires were generated with immunoSEQ multiplex PCR, while TCRdb's copy carries only in-frame clones and drops some. The table lists 150,000 to 200,000 clones, 77% of them singletons. The source material was PBMCs. These receptors were obtained from a woman in her 40s in good health and CMV-seropositive.

This chain links TRBV6-5 with TRBJ2-2, with D hard to call. This CDR3 has 12 residues. Per germline, CDR1 MNHEY and CDR2 SVGAGI. V was shortened by 4 bases and J by 8 bases, with 8 bases between the two germline ends. CDR3: CASSLVRGELFF. The CDR3 DNA follows: TGTGCCAGCAGTTTAGTCCGAGGGGAGCTGTTTTTT.

This chain links TRBV12-2 with TRBJ2-7; the table assigns TRBD2, which was not confirmed against the DNA. TRBV12-2 is designated a pseudogene. This CDR3 is 19 amino acids long. CDR3 coding DNA: TGTGCAAGTCGCTTAGCGAAGCGGCAGTTGCTCCTAACTTCCTACGAGCAGTACTTC. This encodes CASRLAKRQLLLTSYEQYF.

This clone was seen a few times. J is TRBJ1-1 and V is TRBV4-3, with D hard to call. From germline, CDR1 is LGHNA and CDR2 YSLEER. The CDR3 extends over 14 amino acids. V was trimmed by 3 bases and J by 1 base, leaving 9 bases between them. CDR3 residues: CASSHGSANTEAFF. CDR3 bases: TGCGCCAGCAGCCACGGCAGCGCGAACACTGAAGCTTTCTTT.

This chain links TRBV7-8 with TRBJ2-7, with 9 bases that match TRBD2. V trimming: 1 base; J trimming: 6 bases; junction bases outside the gene matches: 7. The CDR3 extends over 15 amino acids. CDR1 and CDR2 from the germline V gene are SGHVS and FQNEAQ. This CDR3 reads CASSLDLVAGVEQYF. The CDR3 nucleotides are TGTGCCAGCAGCTTAGATTTGGTAGCGGGAGTCGAGCAGTACTTC.

The chain links TRBV5-1 to TRBJ2-7; 14 bases are shared with TRBD2. Germline-derived CDR1 and CDR2 are SGHRS and YFSETQ. The length of the CDR3 is 15 residues. V trimming: 4 bases; J trimming: 4 bases; junction bases outside the gene matches: 4. The CDR3 reads CASSPGTSGRYEQYF. CDR3 nucleotides: TGCGCCAGCAGCCCGGGGACTAGCGGGAGATACGAGCAGTACTTC.

The J gene is TRBJ1-3, the V gene TRBV19, with D hard to call. The CDR3 extends over 14 amino acids. Germline-derived CDR1 and CDR2 are LNHDA and SQIVND (reference sequence). Trimming took 8 bases from V and 4 from J, leaving 15 bases between them. The CDR3 reads CASRAEGAGNTIYF. In DNA, the CDR3 is TGTGCCAGTCGCGCGGAGGGAGCCGGAAACACCATATATTTT.

The chain uses TRBV5-6 and TRBJ1-5, with TRBD1 identical over 9 bases. The CDR3 has 15 residues. CDR1 is SGHDT and CDR2 is YYEEEE in the germline V gene. The ends lost 4 bases at V and 2 bases at J; junction bases unmatched: 4. CDR3 sequence reads: CASSAGTGRNQPQHF. The CDR3 DNA is TGTGCCAGCAGCGCCGGGACAGGGCGCAATCAGCCCCAGCATTTT.

The chain has TRBV7-2 and TRBJ1-1; 7 bases line up with TRBD1. The germline gives CDR1 SGHTA, CDR2 FQGNSA. V lost 2 bases and J lost 1; bases outside the gene matches: 4. The CDR3 runs 15 residues. DNA of the CDR3: TGTGCCAGCAGCTTAACAGGGGTTAAGAACACTGAAGCTTTCTTT. Translation gives CASSLTGVKNTEAFF.

The chain carries TRBV19 and TRBJ2-7; 9 nucleotides align to TRBD2. The V segment lost 5 bases and the J segment 1 base; nucleotides outside the gene matches: 6. Germline V lookup: CDR1 LNHDA, CDR2 SQIVND (reference sequence). This CDR3 has 15 amino acids. CDR3 nucleotide sequence: TGTGCCAGTAGTGAAGCGGGAGGTATATCCTACGAGCAGTACTTC. This codes for CASSEAGGISYEQYF.

The chain combines TRBV13 with TRBJ2-7; D possibly corresponds to TRBD2 (6 bases). Germline V CDR1 and CDR2: PRHDT, FYEKMQ (reference sequence). This CDR3 is built from 13 residues. With 5 bases removed from V and 3 bases from J, the gap between germline ends came to 11 bases. The CDR3 sequence: CASSGISGYEQYF. CDR3 in DNA: TGTGCCAGCAGCGGGATTAGCGGCTACGAGCAGTACTTC.

The chain is built from TRBV28 and TRBJ1-2; 8 bases map to TRBD1. Germline-derived CDR1 and CDR2 are MDHEN and SYDVKM. CDR3 length: 14 amino acids. Germline trimming cut 5 bases from V and 6 bases from J; bases unmatched to any gene: 8. CDR3 DNA sequence: TGTGCCAGCAGTGGGGACAGGAACTGGAATGGCTACACCTTC. As protein: CASSGDRNWNGYTF.

The CDR3 region has the DNA TGTGCCAGCAGCATGCACCGGGACAGAAACACCGGGGAGCTGTTTTTT. Amino acids: CASSMHRDRNTGELFF. The chain carries TRBV21-1 and TRBJ2-2; TRBD1, the table's D call, was not compared with the DNA. TRBV21-1 is noted as a pseudogene. The CDR3 consists of 16 residues.

This clone was seen once. The chain links TRBV4-3 to TRBJ2-2, with 7 bases fitting TRBD2. The CDR3 extends over 16 amino acids. CDR1 LGHNA and CDR2 YSLEER come from the germline V gene. The V segment lost 3 bases and the J segment 4 bases; nucleotides outside the gene matches: 8. This CDR3 is CASSQSWEGGTGELFF. The CDR3 bases are TGCGCCAGCAGCCAGAGCTGGGAGGGAGGCACCGGGGAGCTGTTTTTT.

Regarding this clone: Distinct nucleotide sequences in the sample also encode this CDR3. The J gene is TRBJ2-7, the V gene TRBV5-1, with 10 bases identical to TRBD1. The CDR3 runs to 14 residues. With 3 bases clipped from V and 4 bases from J, the junction kept 4 bases outside the gene matches. Germline loops: CDR1 SGHRS, CDR2 YFSETQ. The CDR3 loop is CASSSTGQGYEQYF. The CDR3 DNA sequence: TGCGCCAGCAGCTCAACGGGACAGGGGTACGAGCAGTACTTC.

This chain connects TRBV7-9 to TRBJ1-6; possible D gene TRBD1, 5 bases. CDR1 is SEHNR and CDR2 is FQNEAQ in the germline V gene (reference sequence). V was pared by 1 base and J by 10 bases, with 11 bases between. This CDR3 has 14 amino acids. DNA for the CDR3: TGTGCCAGCAGCTTAGAAACAGGCGCCTCACCCCTCCACTTT. It encodes CASSLETGASPLHF.

The chain uses TRBV18 and TRBJ2-3; tentative D call: TRBD2 (6 bases). The CDR3 contains 18 residues. V lost 3 bases, J lost 4 bases, and 23 bases lay in between. Germline lookup yields CDR1 KGHSH and CDR2 LQKENI. CDR3 sequence reads: CASSPPANSGRSADTQYF. In nucleotides, the CDR3 is TGTGCCAGCTCACCTCCCGCAAATAGCGGTAGGTCTGCAGATACGCAGTATTTT.

This clone came up a few times. This chain joins TRBV18 and TRBJ1-5; the D is unclear. The ends were cut back, 4 bases at V and 3 bases at J, with 13 bases in the middle. This CDR3 is built from 15 residues. CDR1 and CDR2 from the germline V gene are KGHSH and LQKENI. The CDR3 loop is CASSLSGLPNQPQHF. For the CDR3, the DNA is TGTGCCAGCTCACTTTCAGGTTTACCCAATCAGCCCCAGCATTTT.